The 14 T cell receptor beta chains below all came from one sample that was sequenced in a study of blood T cell repertoires in COVID-19. Generated by immunoSEQ multiplex PCR, the TCRdb table keeps only in-frame clones and is missing some. The sample has some 62,000 clones, 70% to 90% seen once. The sequenced sample consisted of peripheral blood. The receptors stem from a woman older than 75 with acute or convalescent COVID-19.

The rearrangement joins TRBV21-1 to TRBJ2-5; TRBD1, the table's D call, lacks a check against the DNA. TRBV21-1 is designated a pseudogene. The CDR3 is 13 amino acids. The CDR3 DNA follows: TGTGCCAGCAGCAAGGCAGGGCAAGAGACCCAGTACTTC. Protein: CASSKAGQETQYF.

This chain links TRBV6-4 with TRBJ1-1, with 7 nucleotides matching TRBD1. After removal of 6 bases from V and 2 bases from J, the junction contained 6 bases not matched to a gene. CDR1 and CDR2 (germline): MRHNA, SNTAGT. The CDR3 is 14 amino acids. The CDR3 reads CASRPGQFNTEAFF. CDR3 nucleotide sequence: TGTGCCAGCAGACCGGGACAGTTTAACACTGAAGCTTTCTTT.

V gene TRBV30 combines with J gene TRBJ1-6; TRBD1 might be the D (6 bases). Germline CDR1 GTSNPN, CDR2 SVGIG (reference sequence). Trimming removed 4 bases from V and 5 bases from J, with 12 bases in between. The length of the CDR3 is 14 residues. The CDR3 coding sequence is TGTGCCTGGATTTTGCGGACAGATAATTCACCCCTCCACTTT. It is translated as CAWILRTDNSPLHF.

V is TRBV28 and J is TRBJ1-3; D perhaps matches TRBD1 (6 bases). Germline assignment: CDR1 MDHEN and CDR2 SYDVKM. Trimming took off 6 bases at V and 7 bases at J, with 25 bases between the two ends. This CDR3 has 17 amino acids. The CDR3 DNA reads as TGTGCCAGCAGACCCCCCCAGGGGCCGCAGGGTGGGAACACCATATATTTT. Protein: CASRPPQGPQGGNTIYF. Filled out from reference TRBV28 and TRBJ1-3, the complete variable domain reads DVKVTQSSRYLVKRTGEKVFLECVQDMDHENMFWYRQDPGLGLRLIYFSYDVKMKEKGDIPEGYSVSREKKERFSLILESASTNQTSMYLCASRPPQGPQGGNTIYFGEGSWLTVV.

This clone was seen only once. The rearrangement links TRBV27 to TRBJ2-1, with 7 nucleotides matching TRBD2. The CDR3 extends over 15 amino acids. Trimming at V came to 5 bases and at J to 2 bases, leaving 6 bases not matched to a gene. The germline V gene encodes CDR1 MNHEY and CDR2 SMNVEV (reference sequence). The DNA for the CDR3 is TGTGCCAGCAGTCCTTCGGGACTACCCTACAATGAGCAGTTCTTC. It specifies CASSPSGLPYNEQFF.

This clone was detected once. The chain employs TRBV19 and TRBJ2-7; D call uncertain. Trimming removed 8 bases at V and 6 bases at J, with 20 bases between. Germline CDR1 is LNHDA and CDR2 is SQIVND (reference sequence). The CDR3 runs 14 residues. CDR3 residues: CASRPSSIRSEQYF. CDR3 sequence (DNA): TGTGCCAGTCGCCCCTCCTCTATACGATCCGAGCAGTACTTC. Full variable domain (outside the CDR3, taken from reference TRBV19 and TRBJ2-7): DGGITQSPKYLFRKEGQNVTLSCEQNLNHDAMYWYRQDPGQGLRLIYYSQIVNDFQKGDIAEGYSVSREKKESFPLTVTSAQKNPTAFYLCASRPSSIRSEQYFGPGTRLTVT.

V is TRBV9 and J is TRBJ2-1; 13 bases align to TRBD2. Losses at the gene ends were 3 bases for V and 8 bases for J; bases not matched to a gene: 5. The CDR3 loop spans 15 amino acids. From germline, CDR1 is SGDLS and CDR2 YYNGEE. The CDR3 nucleotides are TGTGCCAGCAGCGGACTAGCGGGAGGTGACGATGAGCAGTTCTTC. It is translated as CASSGLAGGDDEQFF. Drawing the rest from reference TRBV9 and TRBJ2-1, the complete variable domain is DSGVTQTPKHLITATGQRVTLRCSPRSGDLSVYWYQQSLDQGLQFLIQYYNGEERAKGNILERFSAQQFPDLHSELNLSSLELGDSALYFCASSGLAGGDDEQFFGPGTRLTVL.

V and J are TRBV6-5 and TRBJ2-5; tentative D call: TRBD1 (5 bases). The CDR3 runs 15 residues. Germline CDR1 reads MNHEY; CDR2 reads SVGAGI. V lost 5 bases to trimming and J lost 4 bases, with 17 bases between them. CDR3 sequence reads: CASSPRVGEGETQYF. DNA of the CDR3: TGTGCCAGCAGTCCCCGGGTAGGGGAAGGAGAGACCCAGTACTTC.

The V and J genes are TRBV7-2 and TRBJ2-1; tentative D call: TRBD1 (5 bases). Germline CDR1 is SGHTA and CDR2 is FQGNSA. V was cut by 5 bases and J by 5 bases, with 13 bases left in between. The CDR3 length is 14 residues. This chain's CDR3 is CASSPVATDNEQFF. CDR3 coding DNA: TGTGCCAGCAGCCCAGTGGCGACAGACAATGAGCAGTTCTTC.

The rearrangement links TRBV27 to TRBJ2-7; 8 bases are shared with TRBD1. Germline V gene data show CDR1 as MNHEY and CDR2 as SMNVEV (reference sequence). The CDR3 contains 16 residues. V gave up 2 bases and J gave up 4 bases; unmatched junction bases: 10. The CDR3 region is CASSLKATGVFYEQYF. In DNA form, the CDR3 reads TGTGCCAGCAGTTTAAAGGCGACAGGGGTATTTTACGAGCAGTACTTC.

The chain uses TRBV25-1 and TRBJ2-5; a possible D gene is TRBD1 (5 bases). Germline assignment: CDR1 MGHDK and CDR2 SYGVNS. The V end was cut by 0 bases, the J end by 5 bases, with 10 bases between. The CDR3 consists of 14 residues. CDR3 nucleotides: TGTGCCAGCAGTGAATATAGGGGATCGGAGACCCAGTACTTC. This translates into CASSEYRGSETQYF.

The J gene is TRBJ1-5, the V gene TRBV30; possible D gene TRBD1, 5 bases. V lost 4 bases and J 5 bases, leaving 12 bases between the germline ends. This CDR3 has 13 residues. Germline assignment: CDR1 GTSNPN and CDR2 SVGIG (reference sequence). CDR3 amino acids: CAWNGGSDQPQHF. The CDR3 DNA sequence: TGTGCCTGGAATGGGGGGAGTGATCAGCCCCAGCATTTT.

This clone showed up just once. The V call is TRBV28, the J call TRBJ1-2, with unresolved D. V lost 7 bases and J lost 7, with 10 bases in between. Per the germline V gene, CDR1 is MDHEN and CDR2 is SYDVKM. CDR3 length equals 11 residues. The CDR3 loop reads CASTGWSGYTF. The CDR3 coding sequence is TGTGCCAGCACCGGTTGGAGTGGCTACACCTTC.

This clone has only one observation. The V and J genes are TRBV5-1 and TRBJ2-3; 8 bases match TRBD1. The CDR3 loop spans 15 amino acids. CDR1 SGHRS and CDR2 YFSETQ come from the germline V gene. With 3 bases clipped from V and 2 bases from J, the junction kept 5 bases outside the gene matches. CDR3 sequence reads: CASSSGQGNTDTQYF. The CDR3 bases are TGCGCCAGCAGCTCCGGACAGGGAAACACAGATACGCAGTATTTT.